This TCR beta chain was retrieved from a study of CD8 T cells in Susac syndrome. The overall study: Patients with Susac syndrome, at blood draw, were therapy-naive, on corticosteroids, or on intravenous immunoglobulin alone.

On this clonotype: Its antigen is not known.

Both CD4+ and CD8+ T cells were negatively isolated, and TEMRA cells underwent FACS enrichment. Reverse transcription used roughly 0.45 to 1 ug RNA and random hexamers. The amplification used immunoSEQ multiplex PCR on TCR beta CDR3; it spanned 54 Vbeta and 13 Jbeta. Each CDR3 protein is one row after TCRdb ran MiXCR on the immunoSEQ multiplex PCR reads. Of under 85,000 distinct CDR3 sequences in the sample, around 94% were seen once. The study's findings and limits: A relatively small number of individuals underwent TCR sequencing and HLA analysis.

V dropped 6 bases and J dropped 6; count of bases not matched to a gene: 12. Germline assignment: CDR1 MDHEN and CDR2 SYDVKM. There are 15 residues in the CDR3. The source of this sequence is a human donor with Susac syndrome. What was sequenced was CD8+ T cells from PBMCs. The chain employs TRBV28 and TRBJ2-3, with TRBD2 matching over 7 bases. The chain's CDR3 is CASRRLAGAGDTQYF. The CDR3 DNA reads as TGTGCCAGCAGAAGATTAGCGGGCGCGGGGGATACGCAGTATTTT.